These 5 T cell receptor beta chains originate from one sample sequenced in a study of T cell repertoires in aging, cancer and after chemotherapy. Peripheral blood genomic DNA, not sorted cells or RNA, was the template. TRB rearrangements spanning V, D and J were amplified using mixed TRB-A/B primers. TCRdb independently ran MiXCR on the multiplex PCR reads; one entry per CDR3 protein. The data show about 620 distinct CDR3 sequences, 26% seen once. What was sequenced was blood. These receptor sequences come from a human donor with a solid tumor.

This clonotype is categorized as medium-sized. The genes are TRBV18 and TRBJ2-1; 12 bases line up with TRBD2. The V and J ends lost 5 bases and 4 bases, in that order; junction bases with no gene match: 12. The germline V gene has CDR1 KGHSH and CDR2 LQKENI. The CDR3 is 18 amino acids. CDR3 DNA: TGTGCCAGCTCAGGGACAGGACCGGGACTAGCGGGTTACAATGAGCAGTTCTTC. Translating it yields CASSGTGPGLAGYNEQFF.

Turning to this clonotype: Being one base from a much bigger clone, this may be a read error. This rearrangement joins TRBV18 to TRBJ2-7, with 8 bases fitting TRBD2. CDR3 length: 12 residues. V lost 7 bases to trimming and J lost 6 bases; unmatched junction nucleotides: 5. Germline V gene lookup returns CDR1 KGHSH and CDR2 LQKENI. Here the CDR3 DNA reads TGTGCCAGCTTGGAGCGGGAGTCCGAGCAGTACTTC. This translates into CASLERESEQYF.

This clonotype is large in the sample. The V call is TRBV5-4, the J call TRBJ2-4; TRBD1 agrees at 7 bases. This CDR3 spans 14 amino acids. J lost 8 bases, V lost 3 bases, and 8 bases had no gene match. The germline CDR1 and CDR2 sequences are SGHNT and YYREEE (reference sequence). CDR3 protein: CASSSSKGADIQYF. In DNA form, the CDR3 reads TGTGCCAGCAGCTCGAGCAAGGGGGCAGACATTCAGTACTTC.

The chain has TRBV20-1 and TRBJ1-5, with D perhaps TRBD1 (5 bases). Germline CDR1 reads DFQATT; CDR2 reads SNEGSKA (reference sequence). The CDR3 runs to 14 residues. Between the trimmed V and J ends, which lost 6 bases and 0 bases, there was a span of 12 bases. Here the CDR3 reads CSATAGDSNQPQHF. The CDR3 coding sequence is TGCAGTGCCACCGCGGGGGATAGCAATCAGCCCCAGCATTTT.

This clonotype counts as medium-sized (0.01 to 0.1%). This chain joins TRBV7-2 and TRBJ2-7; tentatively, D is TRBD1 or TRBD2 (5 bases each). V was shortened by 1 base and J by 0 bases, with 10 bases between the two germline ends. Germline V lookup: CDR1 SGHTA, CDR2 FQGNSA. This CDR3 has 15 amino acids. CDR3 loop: CASSLDWGISYEQYF. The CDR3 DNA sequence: TGTGCCAGCAGCTTAGATTGGGGGATCTCCTACGAGCAGTACTTC.